This T cell receptor beta chain emerged from a study of radiation and T cells in renal cell carcinoma. The time point denotes: baseline pretreatment blood. Sample treatment: 15 Gy SBRT to primary tumor, nephrectomy 4 weeks later. The assay was immunoSEQ multiplex PCR, and TCRdb's table has in-frame clones only and misses some. In the table there are approximately 110,000 clones, roughly 80% of which are singletons. From germline, CDR1 is SGHRS and CDR2 YFSETQ. The CDR3 is made up of 16 amino acids. The chain links TRBV5-1 to TRBJ2-5; 11 positions match TRBD2. The J call could be wrong; TRBJ2-7 is a better fit for the DNA end. This receptor was obtained from a woman in her fifties or sixties with renal cell carcinoma. Sample: blood, taken from a patient whose treatment included radiotherapy and nephrectomy. CDR3 DNA sequence: TGCGCCAGCAGCTTGGGGGGGACTAGCGGCTCCTACGAGCAGTACTTC. The encoded protein is CASSLGGTSGSYEQYF.